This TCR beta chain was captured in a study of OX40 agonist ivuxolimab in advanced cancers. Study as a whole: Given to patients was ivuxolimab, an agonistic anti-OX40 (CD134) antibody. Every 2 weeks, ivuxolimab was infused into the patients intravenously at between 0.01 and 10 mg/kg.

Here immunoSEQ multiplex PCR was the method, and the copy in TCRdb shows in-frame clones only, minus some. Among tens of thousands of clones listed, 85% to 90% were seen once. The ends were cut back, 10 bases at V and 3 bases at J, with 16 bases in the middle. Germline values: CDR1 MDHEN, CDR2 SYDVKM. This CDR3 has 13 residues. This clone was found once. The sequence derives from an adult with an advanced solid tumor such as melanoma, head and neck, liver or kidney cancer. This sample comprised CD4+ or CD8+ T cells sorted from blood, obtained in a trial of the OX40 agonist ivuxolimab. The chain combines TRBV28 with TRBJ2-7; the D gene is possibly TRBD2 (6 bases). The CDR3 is CAIQGGALYEQYF. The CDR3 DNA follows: TGTGCCATCCAAGGCGGGGCCCTCTACGAGCAGTACTTC.